These 27 T cell receptor beta chains came from one sample sequenced in a study of technical replicates of blood from several donors. Some clones are missing from TCRdb's copy, which holds only in-frame ones; the method was immunoSEQ multiplex PCR. The sample lists about 88,000 clones; just under 95% were seen once. Material: T cells isolated from PBMCs. These receptors all come from a human donor in good health.

This chain uses TRBV5-4 with TRBJ1-1; D is ambiguous. Germline CDR1 reads SGHNT; CDR2 reads YYREEE (reference sequence). CDR3 size: 15 residues. Trimming left V 4 bases short and J 3 bases short, with 16 bases between. The CDR3: CASSVAGRVHTEAFF. CDR3 sequence (DNA): TGTGCCAGCAGCGTCGCCGGGCGGGTCCACACTGAAGCTTTCTTT.

CDR3 coding DNA: TGTGCCAGCAGCTCTAGTTGGGTGCCTGGGGCCAACGTCCTGACTTTC. Protein product: CASSSSWVPGANVLTF. The chain is built from TRBV7-6 and TRBJ2-6; D gene unclear. The CDR3 contains 16 residues. Per germline, CDR1 SGHVS and CDR2 FNYEAQ. V was trimmed by 4 bases and J by 2 bases, leaving 12 bases between them.

V usage is TRBV30 and J usage is TRBJ1-2; D gene unclear. The germline V gene encodes CDR1 GTSNPN and CDR2 SVGIG (reference sequence). The CDR3 extends over 11 amino acids. The V end was cut by 5 bases, the J end by 5 bases, with 9 bases between. CDR3 sequence: CAWEVKYGYTF. In nucleotides, the CDR3 is TGTGCCTGGGAGGTCAAATATGGCTACACCTTC.

The rearrangement joins TRBV10-1 to TRBJ2-2; 8 bases are shared with TRBD1. The CDR3 sequence is 16 residues long. Losses at the gene ends were 6 bases for V and 5 bases for J; bases not matched to a gene: 11. CDR1 and CDR2 from the germline V gene are WNHNN and SYGVQD (reference sequence). In DNA form, the CDR3 reads TGCGCCAGCAGGGCCATTGGGACAGGAGGTACCGGGGAGCTGTTTTTT. Its translation is CASRAIGTGGTGELFF.

This sequence joins TRBV4-1 and TRBJ1-3, with 8 bases matching TRBD1. Germline CDR1 reads MGHRA; CDR2 reads YSYEKL. V lost 1 base to trimming and J lost 7 bases; unmatched junction nucleotides: 6. The CDR3 is 15 amino acids. CDR3 sequence reads: CASSQVGTGGNTIYF. As DNA, the CDR3 is TGCGCCAGCAGCCAAGTTGGGACAGGCGGTAACACCATATATTTT.

The rearrangement joins TRBV6-4 to TRBJ2-5; 10 nucleotides agree with TRBD2. The CDR3 runs 16 residues. The germline V gene encodes CDR1 MRHNA and CDR2 SNTAGT. V lost 6 bases and J lost 3; bases outside the gene matches: 10. As DNA, the CDR3 is TGTGCCAGCAGGGGTAGAACTAGCGGGAAAAAAGAGACCCAGTACTTC. Residues: CASRGRTSGKKETQYF.

V and J are TRBV30 and TRBJ1-1; D might be TRBD1 (5 bases). This CDR3 region has 16 residues. V was shortened by 3 bases and J by 0 bases, with 17 bases between the two germline ends. CDR1 and CDR2 from the germline V gene are GTSNPN and SVGIG (reference sequence). The CDR3, as DNA: TGTGCCTGGAGGGGGGGATTAGGGCTGTTGAACACTGAAGCTTTCTTT. It specifies CAWRGGLGLLNTEAFF.

The rearrangement links TRBV6-1 to TRBJ1-2; no reliable D call. The CDR3 is 12 residues long. Trimming removed 8 bases at V and 8 bases at J, with 15 bases between. Germline loops: CDR1 MNHNS, CDR2 SASEGT. CDR3 in DNA: TGTGCCAGCCTCGGCGGGGATAAGGGCTACACCTTC. Amino acid sequence: CASLGGDKGYTF.

The genes are TRBV19 and TRBJ2-1; 9 bases agree with TRBD2. The V gene end was trimmed by 2 bases and the J gene end by 4 bases; junction bases not matched to a gene: 3. Germline V gives CDR1 LNHDA, CDR2 SQIVND (reference sequence). The CDR3 has 15 amino acids. The CDR3 coding sequence is TGTGCCAGTAGTATAAGTCTAGCGGGGTACAATGAGCAGTTCTTC. It codes for CASSISLAGYNEQFF.

V and J are TRBV5-1 and TRBJ1-2; D possibly corresponds to TRBD1 (5 bases). Trimming took off 0 bases at V and 4 bases at J, with 13 bases between the two ends. The germline CDR1 and CDR2 sequences are SGHRS and YFSETQ. The CDR3 contains 15 residues. CDR3 protein: CASSLAAGSGYGYTF. CDR3 bases: TGCGCCAGCAGCTTGGCCGCAGGGTCGGGCTATGGCTACACCTTC.

The chain links TRBV5-1 to TRBJ2-2, with 10 bases aligning to TRBD1. V lost 4 bases, J lost 1 base, and 4 bases stayed unmatched. CDR1 is SGHRS, CDR2 YFSETQ, per germline. The CDR3 consists of 16 residues. The CDR3 coding sequence is TGCGCCAGCAGCGACCGGGACAGGGGGAACACCGGGGAGCTGTTTTTT. Protein product: CASSDRDRGNTGELFF.

This clone was seen more than once but under ten times. The CDR3: CASSVGDPAGYEQYF. The CDR3, as DNA: TGTGCCAGCAGTGTAGGGGATCCAGCCGGGTACGAGCAGTACTTC. The V gene is TRBV27, the J gene TRBJ2-7; D possibly corresponds to TRBD1 (5 bases). V lost 5 bases and J 4 bases, leaving 18 bases between the germline ends. CDR1 and CDR2 from the germline V gene are MNHEY and SMNVEV (reference sequence). This CDR3 region has 15 residues.

The chain combines TRBV21-1 with TRBJ1-2; the table's D call TRBD1 went unverified against the DNA. TRBV21-1 is given as a pseudogene. The CDR3 loop spans 17 amino acids. CDR3 nucleotides: TGTGCCAGCAGCAAGAGGGACAGGGGATGTGAAAATTATGGCTACACCTTC. It codes for CASSKRDRGCENYGYTF.

The rearrangement uses TRBV6-5 and TRBJ1-1; D is possibly TRBD1 (6 bases). The germline V and J ends were trimmed by 0 bases and 2 bases, with 13 bases remaining between them. Germline V CDR1 and CDR2: MNHEY, SVGAGI. The CDR3 runs to 16 residues. CDR3 region: CASSYSRGGENTEAFF. CDR3 sequence (DNA): TGTGCCAGCAGTTACTCGAGGGGGGGAGAAAACACTGAAGCTTTCTTT.

Only one count was recorded for this clone. The V gene is TRBV29-1, the J gene TRBJ2-7; D remains unclear. Germline CDR1 SQVTM, CDR2 ANQGSEA. This CDR3 comprises 13 residues. The ends were cut back, 4 bases at V and 0 bases at J, with 10 bases in the middle. The CDR3 is CSVVGPSSYEQYF. CDR3 DNA sequence: TGCAGCGTTGTCGGTCCGAGCTCCTACGAGCAGTACTTC.

V and J are TRBV5-1 and TRBJ2-1; 9 positions agree with TRBD2. Trimming cost V 0 bases and J 3 bases; bases outside gene matches: 1. CDR1 is SGHRS, CDR2 YFSETQ, per germline. The CDR3 sequence is 15 residues long. The CDR3 spells CASSLGGRVYNEQFF. The CDR3 DNA sequence: TGCGCCAGCAGCTTGGGCGGGAGGGTCTACAATGAGCAGTTCTTC. The full variable domain, completed using reference TRBV5-1 and TRBJ2-1, is KAGVTQTPRYLIKTRGQQVTLSCSPISGHRSVSWYQQTPGQGLQFLFEYFSETQRNKGNFPGRFSGRQFSNSRSEMNVSTLELGDSALYLCASSLGGRVYNEQFFGPGTRLTVL.

This rearrangement joins TRBV11-3 to TRBJ2-7; 10 nucleotides line up with TRBD2. This CDR3 has 15 residues. V lost 1 base and J lost 5; bases outside the gene matches: 5. Germline assignment: CDR1 SGHNT and CDR2 YENEEA. CDR3 nucleotides: TGTGCCAGCAGCTTAGTAGTAGCGGGGGGAAACGAGCAGTACTTC. Protein: CASSLVVAGGNEQYF.

The chain combines TRBV2 with TRBJ1-2; the match to TRBD1 covers 8 bases. Germline loops: CDR1 SNHLY, CDR2 FYNNEI. CDR3 length: 14 amino acids. V shed 5 bases, J shed 7 bases, and the junction held 9 bases outside the gene matches. CDR3 nucleotides: TGTGCCAGCAGTATACAGGGGGGAAGAGGTGGCTACACCTTC. It specifies CASSIQGGRGGYTF.

The chain is built from TRBV7-9 and TRBJ2-1; TRBD1 matches at 7 bases. The CDR3 covers 13 residues. V trimming: 3 bases; J trimming: 8 bases; junction bases outside the gene matches: 4. Germline lookup yields CDR1 SEHNR and CDR2 FQNEAQ (reference sequence). CDR3 DNA sequence: TGTGCCAGCAGCTTGACAGGGACGGATGAGCAGTTCTTC. Translating it yields CASSLTGTDEQFF.

The chain carries TRBV11-2 and TRBJ1-1; D unresolved. Germline lookup yields CDR1 SGHAT and CDR2 FQNNGV. This CDR3 contains 15 residues. V shed 5 bases and J shed 4 bases, with 17 bases lying between them. CDR3 DNA sequence: TGTGCCAGCAGCCGCTCGCCTTCCGAGGGCACTGAAGCTTTCTTT. This encodes CASSRSPSEGTEAFF. The full variable domain, completed using reference TRBV11-2 and TRBJ1-1, is EAGVAQSPRYKIIEKRQSVAFWCNPISGHATLYWYQQILGQGPKLLIQFQNNGVVDDSQLPKDRFSAERLKGVDSTLKIQPAKLEDSAVYLCASSRSPSEGTEAFFGQGTRLTVV.

The chain employs TRBV5-1 and TRBJ2-3; 13 nucleotides line up with TRBD2. The V gene's germline CDR1 is SGHRS and CDR2 YFSETQ. The V gene end was trimmed by 4 bases and the J gene end by 0 bases; junction bases not matched to a gene: 2. There are 16 residues in the CDR3. CDR3 sequence: CASSGLAGESTDTQYF. In DNA form, the CDR3 reads TGCGCCAGCAGCGGACTAGCGGGGGAAAGCACAGATACGCAGTATTTT.

The CDR3 sequence is CASSLNRDEQFF. The CDR3 DNA is TGTGCCAGCAGCCTAAACAGGGATGAGCAGTTCTTC. The chain couples TRBV7-8 to TRBJ2-1; D might be TRBD1 (6 bases). Germline V gene data show CDR1 as SGHVS and CDR2 as FQNEAQ. The CDR3 totals 12 residues. V gave up 5 bases and J gave up 8 bases, with 10 bases separating them.

Here the CDR3 DNA reads TGTGCCAGCATGGGGGGCAATGAGCAGTTCTTC. Translation gives CASMGGNEQFF. The V and J genes are TRBV6-5 and TRBJ2-1, with a weak D call TRBD2 (6 bases). The CDR3 runs 11 residues. The germline V gene encodes CDR1 MNHEY and CDR2 SVGAGI. V was clipped by 7 bases and J by 6 bases, with 7 bases between them.

The gene calls are TRBV27 and TRBJ1-3; the D gene is possibly TRBD1 (6 bases). CDR1 and CDR2 from the germline V gene are MNHEY and SMNVEV (reference sequence). The CDR3 extends over 16 amino acids. V was shortened by 1 base and J by 4 bases, with 14 bases between the two germline ends. CDR3 residues: CASSLYSGGPGNTIYF. In DNA, the CDR3 is TGTGCCAGCAGTTTATACTCCGGGGGGCCCGGAAACACCATATATTTT.

The DNA for the CDR3 is TGTGCCAGTAGTATAAAGGCTCGCGGGGTCTCTGGGGCCAACGTCCTGACTTTC. The encoded protein is CASSIKARGVSGANVLTF. This rearrangement joins TRBV19 to TRBJ2-6; D is perhaps TRBD2 (6 bases). The ends were cut back, 2 bases at V and 0 bases at J, with 14 bases in the middle. The length of the CDR3 is 18 residues. In germline, CDR1 is LNHDA, CDR2 SQIVND (reference sequence). The variable domain in full, with the rest retrieved from reference TRBV19 and TRBJ2-6, is DGGITQSPKYLFRKEGQNVTLSCEQNLNHDAMYWYRQDPGQGLRLIYYSQIVNDFQKGDIAEGYSVSREKKESFPLTVTSAQKNPTAFYLCASSIKARGVSGANVLTFGAGSRLTVL.

A word on this clone: One junction end does not reproduce the germline sequence, and a read error may be involved. This chain connects TRBV4-2 to TRBJ2-1, with 9 bases aligning to TRBD2. The CDR3 covers 17 residues. Germline V gene lookup returns CDR1 LGHNA and CDR2 YNFKEQ. The CDR3 bases are TGTGCCAGCAGTCAAGGTCCTAGCGGGGCCACAAACAATGAGCAGTTCTTC. Translation: CASSQGPSGATNNEQFF.

The V call is TRBV5-8, the J call TRBJ2-1, with 12 bases lining up with TRBD2. The CDR3 sequence is 15 residues long. V shed 5 bases and J 6 bases; nucleotides not matched to a gene: 6. The germline CDR1 and CDR2 sequences are SGHTS and YDEGEE. The CDR3 loop is CASSRGTSGFNEQFF. CDR3 bases: TGTGCCAGCAGTCGAGGGACTAGCGGGTTCAATGAGCAGTTCTTC.